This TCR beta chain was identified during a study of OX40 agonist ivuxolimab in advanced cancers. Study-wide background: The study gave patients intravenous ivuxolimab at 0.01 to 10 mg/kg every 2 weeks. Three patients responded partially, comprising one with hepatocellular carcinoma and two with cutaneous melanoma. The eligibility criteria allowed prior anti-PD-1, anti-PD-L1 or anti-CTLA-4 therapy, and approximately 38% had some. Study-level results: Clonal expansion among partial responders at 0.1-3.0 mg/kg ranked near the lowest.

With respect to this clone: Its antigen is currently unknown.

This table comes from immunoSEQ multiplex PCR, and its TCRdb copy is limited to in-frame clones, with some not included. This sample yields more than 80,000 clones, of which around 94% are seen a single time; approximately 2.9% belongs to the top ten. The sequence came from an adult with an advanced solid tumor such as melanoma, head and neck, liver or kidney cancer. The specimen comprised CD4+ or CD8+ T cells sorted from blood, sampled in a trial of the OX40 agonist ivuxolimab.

CDR3 sequence: CASSEGSGYEQYF. The DNA for the CDR3 is TGTGCCAGCAGTGAAGGGAGTGGGTACGAGCAGTACTTC. V is TRBV2 and J is TRBJ2-7; D is ambiguous. The CDR3 runs to 13 residues. Per germline, CDR1 SNHLY and CDR2 FYNNEI. V lost 1 base and J 4 bases, leaving 8 bases between the germline ends.